This note documents a single T cell receptor (beta chain) sequence. The antigen is not known. This may come from a read error, since a much larger clone is one base off. The sample is drawn from a study of shared clonotypes between healthy human individuals. Study observations and caveats: A few donors had roughly 5.2% of their naive CD4 clonotypes in common. Genetic and exposure-history diversity was limited by the few donors.

After removal of 5 bases from V and 2 bases from J, the junction contained 2 bases not matched to a gene. Germline-derived CDR1 and CDR2 are KGHSH and LQKENI. This CDR3 has 13 residues. CD4+ cells underwent separation, giving CD45RA+ naive and CD45RA-negative memory subsets. The repertoire was sequenced with immunoSEQ multiplex PCR; TCRdb's copy has only in-frame clones and lacks some. The repertoire holds 2 million to 2.5 million clones, with approximately 95% as singletons. The rearrangement links TRBV18 to TRBJ1-2; TRBD1 agrees at 7 bases. Input material: naive CD4+ T cells sorted from blood. Subset noted: CD45RA+ positively selected. The clonotype was recovered from a young man in good health. CDR3 bases: TGTGCCAGCTCAGCGGGACAGAACTATGGCTACACCTTC. Amino acid sequence: CASSAGQNYGYTF.